The 6 T cell receptor beta chains below come from one sample, sequenced in a study of shared T cell receptors in the human thymus. The method was immunoSEQ multiplex PCR; TCRdb's version includes in-frame clones alone and lacks a portion of them. In the table there are about 500,000 clones, approximately 80% of which are singletons. The same sample was also used in a study of human thymus T cells.

The sample comprised thymocytes. The source is a boy under two years old with a congenital heart defect.

The rearrangement uses TRBV29-1 and TRBJ2-1, with D possibly TRBD1 on 6 matching bases. The CDR3 is 13 residues long. Germline V gene data show CDR1 as SQVTM and CDR2 as ANQGSEA. The V end was cut by 3 bases, the J end by 6 bases, with 12 bases between. Written as DNA, the CDR3 is TGCAGCGTTGATAGGGGGTTAGGCAATGAGCAGTTCTTC. It encodes CSVDRGLGNEQFF.

The chain combines TRBV19 with TRBJ1-4, with TRBD1 matching 12 bases. Germline CDR1 and CDR2: LNHDA and SQIVND (reference sequence). CDR3 size: 18 residues. With 3 bases clipped from V and 5 bases from J, the junction kept 10 bases outside the gene matches. The DNA of the CDR3 is TGTGCCAGTAGTATGGGGGGACAGGGGGCCCTTATCAATGAAAAACTGTTTTTT. The encoded protein is CASSMGGQGALINEKLFF.

Only a few counts were recorded for this clone. V usage is TRBV7-9 and J usage is TRBJ2-7, with 7 bases lining up with TRBD1. CDR1 and CDR2 from the germline V gene are SEHNR and FQNEAQ (reference sequence). This CDR3 comprises 16 residues. J was trimmed by 2 bases and V by 5 bases; bases with no gene match: 12. The DNA for the CDR3 is TGTGCCAGCAGCCCTATGGGGACAGCAAAGGCCTACGAGCAGTACTTC. It translates to CASSPMGTAKAYEQYF.

This chain joins TRBV7-2 and TRBJ1-1, with D unresolved. Germline CDR1 reads SGHTA; CDR2 reads FQGNSA. V lost 5 bases and J lost 7, with 14 bases in between. This CDR3 has 13 amino acids. The CDR3 here is CASSPSVEDEAFF. Here the CDR3 DNA reads TGTGCCAGCAGCCCCAGTGTGGAGGATGAAGCTTTCTTT. Filled out from reference TRBV7-2 and TRBJ1-1, the complete variable domain reads GAGVSQSPSNKVTEKGKDVELRCDPISGHTALYWYRQSLGQGLEFLIYFQGNSAPDKSGLPSDRFSAERTGGSVSTLTIQRTQQEDSAVYLCASSPSVEDEAFFGQGTRLTVV.

The V call is TRBV4-1, the J call TRBJ2-1; no clear D. V was trimmed by 3 bases and J by 10 bases, leaving 13 bases between them. The CDR3 consists of 13 residues. CDR1 and CDR2 from the germline V gene are MGHRA and YSYEKL. This chain's CDR3 is CASSQRLNPEQFF. CDR3 sequence (DNA): TGCGCCAGCAGCCAGCGTTTGAACCCGGAGCAGTTCTTC.

This chain connects TRBV15 to TRBJ2-7; 9 bases are shared with TRBD1. V lost 0 bases, J lost 5 bases, and 5 bases stayed unmatched. From germline, CDR1 is LNHNV and CDR2 YYDKDF (reference sequence). This CDR3 spans 15 amino acids. The CDR3 protein is CATSRDIRTGDEQYF. The CDR3 nucleotides are TGTGCCACCAGCAGAGATATTAGGACAGGGGACGAGCAGTACTTC.